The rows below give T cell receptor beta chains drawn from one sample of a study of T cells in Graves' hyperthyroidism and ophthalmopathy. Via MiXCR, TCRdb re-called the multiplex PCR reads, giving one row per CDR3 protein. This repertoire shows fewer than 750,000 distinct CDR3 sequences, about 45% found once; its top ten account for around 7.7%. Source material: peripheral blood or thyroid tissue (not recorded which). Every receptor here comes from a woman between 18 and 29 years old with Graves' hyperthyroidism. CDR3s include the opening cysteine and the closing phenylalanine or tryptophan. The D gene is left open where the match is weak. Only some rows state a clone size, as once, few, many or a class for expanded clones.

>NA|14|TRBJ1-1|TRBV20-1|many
TGCAGTGCTAGAGAAACAGGGTTGAACACTGAAGCTTTCTTT
CSARETGLNTEAFF
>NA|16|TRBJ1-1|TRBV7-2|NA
TGTGCCAGCAGCTTAGGAGTAGGGGGGGTGGACACTGAAGCTTTCTTT
CASSLGVGGVDTEAFF
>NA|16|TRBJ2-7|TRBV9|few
TGTGCCAGCAGCCCTGCGGCGGGATCCAGCTCCTACGAGCAGTACTTC
CASSPAAGSSSYEQYF
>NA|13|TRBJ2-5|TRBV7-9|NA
TGTGCCAGCAGCCCGACCACGGGAGAGACCCAGTACTTC
CASSPTTGETQYF
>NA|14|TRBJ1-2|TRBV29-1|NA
TGCAGCTTAGAACGGGTGGGGGGATCAAGGGGCTACACCTTC
CSLERVGGSRGYTF
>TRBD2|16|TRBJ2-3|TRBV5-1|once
TGCGCCAGCAGCTTGGCCTTAGGACTAGCGACAGATACGCAGTATTTT
CASSLALGLATDTQYF
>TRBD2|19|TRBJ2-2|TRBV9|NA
TGTGCCAGCAGCGTGGCGGGGAGACTAGCGGGAGTCGACACCGGGGAGCTGTTTTTT
CASSVAGRLAGVDTGELFF
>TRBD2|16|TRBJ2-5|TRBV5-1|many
TGCGCCAGCAGCCCGACCGGGACTAGTGGGATGGAGACCCAGTACTTC
CASSPTGTSGMETQYF
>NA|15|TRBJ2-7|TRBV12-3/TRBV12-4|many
TGTGCCAGCAACATGACGCGGTGGGTCTTCGACGAGCAGTACTTC
CASNMTRWVFDEQYF
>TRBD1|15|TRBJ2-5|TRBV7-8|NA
TGTGCCAGCAGCAAGTGGACAGGGGACGATGAGACCCAGTACTTC
CASSKWTGDDETQYF
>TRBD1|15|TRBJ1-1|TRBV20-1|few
TGCAGTGCTCCTACGCCCGACAGGGGGCTCGCTGAAGCTTTCTTT
CSAPTPDRGLAEAFF
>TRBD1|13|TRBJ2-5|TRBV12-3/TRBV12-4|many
TGTGCCAGCAGGGGGACAGGGCAAGAGACCCAGTACTTC
CASRGTGQETQYF
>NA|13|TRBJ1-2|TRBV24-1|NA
TGTGCCACCAGTGATTGGAGGGACTATGGCTACACCTTC
CATSDWRDYGYTF
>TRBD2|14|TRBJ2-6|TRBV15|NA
TGTGCCACCAGCAGATTCGGGGGGGACGACGTCCTGACTTTC
CATSRFGGDDVLTF
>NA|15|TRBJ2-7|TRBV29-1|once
TGCAGCCTCCTACTCGGGGGCGCCCCAAACCACGAGCAGTACTTC
CSLLLGGAPNHEQYF
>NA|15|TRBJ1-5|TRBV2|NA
TGTGCCAGCAGTGGGAGGACGGATAGCAATCAGCCCCAGCATTTT
CASSGRTDSNQPQHF
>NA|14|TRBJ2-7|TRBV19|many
TGTGCCAGTAGTATTGACTACGGCAGATACGAGCAGTACTTC
CASSIDYGRYEQYF
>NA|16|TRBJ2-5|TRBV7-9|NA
TGTGCCAGCAGCTTTCTGGGGTCTAATTCGAGCACTATGCTGTTCTTC
CASSFLGSNSSTMLFF
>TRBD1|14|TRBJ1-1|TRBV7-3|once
TGTGCCAGCAGCTTCAAAGGGGGCGGGGCTGAAGCTTTCTTT
CASSFKGGGAEAFF
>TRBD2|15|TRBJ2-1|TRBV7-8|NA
TGTGCCAGCAGCTTAGAACTAGCGGGAATCGATGAGCAGTTCTTC
CASSLELAGIDEQFF
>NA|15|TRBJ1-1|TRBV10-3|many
TGTGCCATCAGTGAGTCGCTCCAGGTCAACACTGAAGCTTTCTTT
CAISESLQVNTEAFF
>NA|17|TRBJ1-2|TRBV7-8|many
TGTGCCAGCAGCTTAGCGCGGGCAGGCGTAACTAACTATGGCTACACCTTC
CASSLARAGVTNYGYTF
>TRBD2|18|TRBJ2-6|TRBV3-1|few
TGTGCCAGCAGCAAAAGGACTAGCGGGAGTGCTGGGGCCAACGTCCTGACTTTC
CASSKRTSGSAGANVLTF
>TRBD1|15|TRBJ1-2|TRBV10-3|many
TGTGCCATCAGTGGACAGGGACAGGGGACCTATGGCTACACCTTC
CAISGQGQGTYGYTF
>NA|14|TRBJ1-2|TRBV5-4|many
TGTGCCAGCAGCTTGGCACTCGGTGTTTATGGCTACACCTTC
CASSLALGVYGYTF
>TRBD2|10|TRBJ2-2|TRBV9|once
TGTGCCAGCAGCCAGCGGGGAGCTGTTTTT
CASSQRGAVF
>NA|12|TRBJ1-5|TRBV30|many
TGTGCCTGGAGTTACAGGGACCAGCCCCAGCATTTT
CAWSYRDQPQHF
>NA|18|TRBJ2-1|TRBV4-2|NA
TGTGCCAGCAGTAAGGGTCAGTCAGGGGAGGGCTCCTACAATGAGCAGTTCTTC
CASSKGQSGEGSYNEQFF
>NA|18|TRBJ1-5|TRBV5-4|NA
TGTGCCAGCAGCCTTGACAGGCGGCGGGAGGATTTGAATCAGCCCCAGCATTTT
CASSLDRRREDLNQPQHF
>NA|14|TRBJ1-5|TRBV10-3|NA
TGTGCCATCAATGGAGCTAGCGGGAGGGGGAATGAGCATTTT
CAINGASGRGNEHF
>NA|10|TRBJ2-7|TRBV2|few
TGTGCCAGTATCAGCTACGAGCAGTACTTC
CASISYEQYF
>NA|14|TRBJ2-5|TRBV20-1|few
TGCAGTGCCCGCCCCCCACTAGCAATTGAGACCCAGTACTTC
CSARPPLAIETQYF
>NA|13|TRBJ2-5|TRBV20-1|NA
TGCAGTGCCAGCAGTGGGGCGGGGGAGACCCAGTACTTC
CSASSGAGETQYF
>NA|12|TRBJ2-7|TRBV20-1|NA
TGCAGTGCTAGAGGGAGTCCGGGGGAGCAGTACTTC
CSARGSPGEQYF
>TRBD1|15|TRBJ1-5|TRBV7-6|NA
TGTGCCAGCAGCTCAGGGACAGGGTCCAATCAGCCCCAGCATTTT
CASSSGTGSNQPQHF
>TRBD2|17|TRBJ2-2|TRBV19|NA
TGTGCCAGTAGTGGCCCGGGACTAGCGGGCCCCACCGGGGAGCTGTTTTTT
CASSGPGLAGPTGELFF
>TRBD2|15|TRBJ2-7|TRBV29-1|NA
TGCAGCTTGGGAGGGGGACTAGCGGGTACCTACGAGCAGTACTTC
CSLGGGLAGTYEQYF
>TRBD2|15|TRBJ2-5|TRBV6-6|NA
TGTGCCAGCCGCGGGAGGGAGGAAAGCCAAGAGACCCAGTACTTC
CASRGREESQETQYF
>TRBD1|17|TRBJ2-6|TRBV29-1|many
TGCAGCGTTGTGTGGGTGACAGGGACGGCTGGGGCCAACGTCCTGACTTTC
CSVVWVTGTAGANVLTF